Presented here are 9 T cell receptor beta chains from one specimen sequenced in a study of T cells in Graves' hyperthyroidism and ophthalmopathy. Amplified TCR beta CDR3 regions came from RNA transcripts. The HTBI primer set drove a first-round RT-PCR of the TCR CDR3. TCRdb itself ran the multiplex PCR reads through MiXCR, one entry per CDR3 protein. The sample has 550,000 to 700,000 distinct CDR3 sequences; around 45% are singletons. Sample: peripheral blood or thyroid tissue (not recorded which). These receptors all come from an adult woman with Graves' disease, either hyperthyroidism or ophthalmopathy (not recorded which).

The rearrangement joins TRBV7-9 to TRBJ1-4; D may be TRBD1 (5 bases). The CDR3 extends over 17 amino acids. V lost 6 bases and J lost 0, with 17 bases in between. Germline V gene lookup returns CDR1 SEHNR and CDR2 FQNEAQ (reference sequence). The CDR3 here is CASSPDSTSTTNEKLFF. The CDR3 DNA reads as TGTGCCAGCAGTCCTGACAGTACCTCGACAACTAATGAAAAACTGTTTTTT.

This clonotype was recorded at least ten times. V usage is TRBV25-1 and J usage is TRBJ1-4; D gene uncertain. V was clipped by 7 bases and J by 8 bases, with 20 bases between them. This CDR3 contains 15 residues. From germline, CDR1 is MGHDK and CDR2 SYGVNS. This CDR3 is CASTSGSPGREKLFF. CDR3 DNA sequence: TGTGCCAGCACAAGCGGGTCTCCGGGTAGGGAAAAACTGTTTTTT.

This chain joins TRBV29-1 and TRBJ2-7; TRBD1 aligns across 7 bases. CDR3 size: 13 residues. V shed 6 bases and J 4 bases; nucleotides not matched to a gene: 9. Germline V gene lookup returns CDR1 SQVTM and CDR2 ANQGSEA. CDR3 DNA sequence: TGCAGCGTCCCTCCGGGACAGCTTTACGAGCAGTACTTC. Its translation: CSVPPGQLYEQYF.

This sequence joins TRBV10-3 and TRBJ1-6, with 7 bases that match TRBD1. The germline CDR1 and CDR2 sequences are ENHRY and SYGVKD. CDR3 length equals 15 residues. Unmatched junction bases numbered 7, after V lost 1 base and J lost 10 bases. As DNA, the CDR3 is TGTGCCATCAGTGAGTTGCGACAGGGTTACTCACCCCTCCACTTT. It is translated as CAISELRQGYSPLHF.

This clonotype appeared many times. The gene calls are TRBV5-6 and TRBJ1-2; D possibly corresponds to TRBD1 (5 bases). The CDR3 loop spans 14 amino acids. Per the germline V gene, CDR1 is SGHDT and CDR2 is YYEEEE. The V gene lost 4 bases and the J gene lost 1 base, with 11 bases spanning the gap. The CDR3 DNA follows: TGTGCCAGCAGCCCGGGACGGATTAACTATGGCTACACCTTC. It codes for CASSPGRINYGYTF.

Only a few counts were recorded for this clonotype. This CDR3 reads CASSAGWTYNSPLHF. In DNA form, the CDR3 reads TGTGCCAGCAGTGCAGGGTGGACCTATAATTCACCCCTCCACTTT. This chain links TRBV6-5 with TRBJ1-6; possibly TRBD1 for D (5 bases). Trimming removed 5 bases from V and 2 bases from J, with 10 bases in between. The CDR3 is made up of 15 amino acids. Germline V gives CDR1 MNHEY, CDR2 SVGAGI.

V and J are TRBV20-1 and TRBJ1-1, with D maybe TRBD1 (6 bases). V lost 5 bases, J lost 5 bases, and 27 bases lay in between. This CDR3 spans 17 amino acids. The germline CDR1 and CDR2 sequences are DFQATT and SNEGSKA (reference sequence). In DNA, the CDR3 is TGCAGTGCTGACCCGAGGGGATTGCGGGGGCGAGGAACTGAAGCTTTCTTT. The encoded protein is CSADPRGLRGRGTEAFF.

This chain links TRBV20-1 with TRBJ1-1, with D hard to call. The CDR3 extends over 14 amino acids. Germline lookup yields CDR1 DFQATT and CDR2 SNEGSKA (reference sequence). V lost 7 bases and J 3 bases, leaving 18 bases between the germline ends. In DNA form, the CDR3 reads TGCAGTGTACGGGAGAGGCTGGGGTACACTGAAGCTTTCTTT. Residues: CSVRERLGYTEAFF.

The CDR3 DNA follows: TGCAGCGCGGGACAGAACTATGGCTACACCTTC. Its translation is CSAGQNYGYTF. The chain employs TRBV29-1 and TRBJ1-2; 7 nucleotides align to TRBD1. The CDR3 has 11 residues. The J segment lost 2 bases and the V segment lost 7 bases, leaving 1 base of the junction unmatched. CDR1 SQVTM and CDR2 ANQGSEA come from the germline V gene. Combining the CDR3 with reference TRBV29-1 and TRBJ1-2 gives the whole variable domain SAVISQKPSRDICQRGTSLTIQCQVDSQVTMMFWYRQQPGQSLTLIATANQGSEATYESGFVIDKFPISRPNLTFSTLTVSNMSPEDSSIYLCSAGQNYGYTFGSGTRLTVV.